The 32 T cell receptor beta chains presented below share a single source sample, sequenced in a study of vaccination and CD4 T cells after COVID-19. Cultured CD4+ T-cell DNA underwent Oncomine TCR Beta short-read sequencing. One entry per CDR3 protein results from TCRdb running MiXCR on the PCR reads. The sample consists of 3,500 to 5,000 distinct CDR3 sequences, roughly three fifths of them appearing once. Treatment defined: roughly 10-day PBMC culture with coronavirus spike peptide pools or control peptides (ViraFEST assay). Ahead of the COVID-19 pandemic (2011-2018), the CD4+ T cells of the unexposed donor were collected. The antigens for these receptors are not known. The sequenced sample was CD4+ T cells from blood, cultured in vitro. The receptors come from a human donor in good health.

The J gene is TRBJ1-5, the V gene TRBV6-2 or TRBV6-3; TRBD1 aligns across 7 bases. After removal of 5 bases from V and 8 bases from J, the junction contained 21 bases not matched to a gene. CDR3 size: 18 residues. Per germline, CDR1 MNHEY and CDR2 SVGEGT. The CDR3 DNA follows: TGTGCCAGCAGTCGAATAGCCCGAGGGACAGCCGCACAGGAGCCCCAGCATTTT. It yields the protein CASSRIARGTAAQEPQHF.

This chain's CDR3 is CSGIGQGLRETQYF. The CDR3 DNA reads as TGCAGCGGCATAGGACAGGGCTTGCGCGAGACCCAGTACTTC. The V call is TRBV20-1, the J call TRBJ2-5; 8 bases agree with TRBD1. CDR3 size: 14 residues. The germline CDR1 and CDR2 sequences are DFQATT and SNEGSKA (reference sequence).

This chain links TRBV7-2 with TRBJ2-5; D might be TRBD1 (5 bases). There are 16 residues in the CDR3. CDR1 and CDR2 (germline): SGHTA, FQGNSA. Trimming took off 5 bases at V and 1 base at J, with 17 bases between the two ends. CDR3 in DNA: TGTGCCAGCAGCCCCAGACAAAGGGGTCTCCAAGAGACCCAGTACTTC. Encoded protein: CASSPRQRGLQETQYF.

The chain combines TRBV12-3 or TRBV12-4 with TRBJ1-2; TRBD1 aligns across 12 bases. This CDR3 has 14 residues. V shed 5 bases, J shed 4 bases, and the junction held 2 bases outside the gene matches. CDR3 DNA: TGTGCCAGCAGTCGGGACAGGGGGCTCTATGGCTACACCTTC. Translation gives CASSRDRGLYGYTF.

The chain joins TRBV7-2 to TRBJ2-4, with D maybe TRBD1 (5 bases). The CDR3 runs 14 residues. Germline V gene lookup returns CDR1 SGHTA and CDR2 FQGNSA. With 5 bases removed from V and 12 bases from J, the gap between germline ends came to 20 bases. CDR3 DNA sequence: TGTGCCAGCAGCCGCAGGGAAGGGCCCAAGGCTCAGTACTTC. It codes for CASSRREGPKAQYF. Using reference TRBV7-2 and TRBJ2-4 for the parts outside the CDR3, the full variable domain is GAGVSQSPSNKVTEKGKDVELRCDPISGHTALYWYRQSLGQGLEFLIYFQGNSAPDKSGLPSDRFSAERTGGSVSTLTIQRTQQEDSAVYLCASSRREGPKAQYFGAGTRLSVL.

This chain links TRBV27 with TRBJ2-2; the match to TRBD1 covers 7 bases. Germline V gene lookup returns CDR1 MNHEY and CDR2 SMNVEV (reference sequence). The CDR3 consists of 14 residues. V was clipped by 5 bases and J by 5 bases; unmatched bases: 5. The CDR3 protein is CASSITQGTGELFF. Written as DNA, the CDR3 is TGTGCCAGCAGTATCACACAGGGGACCGGGGAGCTGTTTTTT.

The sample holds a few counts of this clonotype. CDR3 protein: CASSMAARNTEAFF. For the CDR3, the DNA is TGTGCCAGTAGTATGGCTGCGCGGAACACTGAAGCTTTCTTT. The chain combines TRBV19 with TRBJ1-1; D unclear. The CDR3 runs 14 residues. Looked up from germline, CDR1 is LNHDA and CDR2 is SQIVND (reference sequence). The germline V and J ends were trimmed by 3 bases and 1 base, with 9 bases remaining between them.

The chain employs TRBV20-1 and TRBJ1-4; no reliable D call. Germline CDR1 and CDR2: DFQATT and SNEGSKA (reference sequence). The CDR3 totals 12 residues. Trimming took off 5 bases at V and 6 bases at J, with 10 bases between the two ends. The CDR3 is CSADRTDEKLFF. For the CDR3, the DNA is TGCAGTGCTGACCGGACGGATGAAAAACTGTTTTTT.

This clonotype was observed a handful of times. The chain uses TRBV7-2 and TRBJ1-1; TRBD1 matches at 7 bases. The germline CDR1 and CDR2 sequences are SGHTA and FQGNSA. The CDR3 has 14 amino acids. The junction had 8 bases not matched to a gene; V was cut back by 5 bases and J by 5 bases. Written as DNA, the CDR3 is TGTGCCAGCAGCCCCCAGACAGGGCGGACTGAAGCTTTCTTT. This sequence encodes CASSPQTGRTEAFF.

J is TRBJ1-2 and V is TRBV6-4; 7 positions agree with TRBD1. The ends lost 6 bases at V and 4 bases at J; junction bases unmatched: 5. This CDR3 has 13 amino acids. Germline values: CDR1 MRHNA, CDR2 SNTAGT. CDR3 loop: CASRQTGTYGYTF. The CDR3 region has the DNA TGTGCCAGCAGGCAGACAGGGACCTATGGCTACACCTTC.

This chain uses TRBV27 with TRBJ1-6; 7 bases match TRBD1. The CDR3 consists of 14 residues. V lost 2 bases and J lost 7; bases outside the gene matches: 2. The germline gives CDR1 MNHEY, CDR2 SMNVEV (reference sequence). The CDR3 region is CASSLDRDNSPLHF. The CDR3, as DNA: TGTGCCAGCAGTTTAGACAGGGACAATTCACCCCTCCACTTT.

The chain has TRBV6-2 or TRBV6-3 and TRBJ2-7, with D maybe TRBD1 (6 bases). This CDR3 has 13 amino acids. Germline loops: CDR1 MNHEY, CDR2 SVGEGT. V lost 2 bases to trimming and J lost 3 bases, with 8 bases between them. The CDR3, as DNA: TGTGCCAGCAGTTACATGGACAGCTACGAGCAGTACTTC. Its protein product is CASSYMDSYEQYF.

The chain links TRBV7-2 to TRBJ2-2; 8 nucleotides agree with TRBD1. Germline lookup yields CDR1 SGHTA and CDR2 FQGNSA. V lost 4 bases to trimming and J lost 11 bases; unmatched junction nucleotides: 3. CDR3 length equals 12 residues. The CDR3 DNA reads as TGTGCCAGCAGCTCAGGGGGCTTAGAGCTGTTTTTT. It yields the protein CASSSGGLELFF.

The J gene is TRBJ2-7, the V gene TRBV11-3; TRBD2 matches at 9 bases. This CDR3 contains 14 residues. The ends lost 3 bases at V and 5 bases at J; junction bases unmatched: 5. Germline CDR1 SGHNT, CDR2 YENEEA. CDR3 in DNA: TGTGCCAGCAGCTTCAGCGGGGGGTTAAACGAGCAGTACTTC. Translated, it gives CASSFSGGLNEQYF.

Here the CDR3 reads CASSDWSLGRDGYEQYF. Here the CDR3 DNA reads TGTGCCAGCAGTGACTGGTCCTTAGGGCGGGACGGTTACGAGCAGTACTTC. The V call is TRBV2, the J call TRBJ2-7; the D gene is possibly TRBD2 (6 bases). Deletions cut 3 bases from V and 4 bases from J, with 22 bases between. The CDR3 covers 17 residues. CDR1 is SNHLY, CDR2 FYNNEI, per germline.

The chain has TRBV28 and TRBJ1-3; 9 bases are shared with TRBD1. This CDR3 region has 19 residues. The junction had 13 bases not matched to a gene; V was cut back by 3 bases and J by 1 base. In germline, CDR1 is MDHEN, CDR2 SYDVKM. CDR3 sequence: CASSFTGQGYGLSGNTIYF. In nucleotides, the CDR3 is TGTGCCAGCAGTTTTACGGGACAGGGCTATGGGCTATCTGGAAACACCATATATTTT.

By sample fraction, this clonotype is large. The CDR3 DNA follows: TGTGCCAGCATTACCGGGACAGGGGGCTACGAGCAGTACTTC. It specifies CASITGTGGYEQYF. The chain has TRBV2 and TRBJ2-7; 11 bases fit TRBD1. V dropped 7 bases and J dropped 3; count of bases not matched to a gene: 5. Germline V CDR1 and CDR2: SNHLY, FYNNEI. The CDR3 has 14 residues.

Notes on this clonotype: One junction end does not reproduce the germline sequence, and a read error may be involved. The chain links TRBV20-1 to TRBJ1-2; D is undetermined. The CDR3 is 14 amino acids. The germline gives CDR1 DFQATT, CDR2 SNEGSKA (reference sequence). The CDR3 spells CSARETVKTYGYTF. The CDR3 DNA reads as TGCAGTGCAAGAGAGACTGTAAAAACCTATGGCTACACCTTC.

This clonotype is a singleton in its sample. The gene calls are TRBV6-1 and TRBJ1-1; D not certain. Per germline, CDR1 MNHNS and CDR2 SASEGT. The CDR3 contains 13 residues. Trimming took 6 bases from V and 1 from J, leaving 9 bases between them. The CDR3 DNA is TGTGCCAGCAGGACCTCAGGGAACACTGAAGCTTTCTTT. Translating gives CASRTSGNTEAFF.

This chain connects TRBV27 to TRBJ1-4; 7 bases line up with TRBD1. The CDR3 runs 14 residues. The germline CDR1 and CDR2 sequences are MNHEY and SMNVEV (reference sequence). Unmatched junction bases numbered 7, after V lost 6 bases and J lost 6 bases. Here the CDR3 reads CASSRQGWDEKLFF. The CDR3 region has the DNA TGTGCCAGCAGCAGACAGGGATGGGATGAAAAACTGTTTTTT.

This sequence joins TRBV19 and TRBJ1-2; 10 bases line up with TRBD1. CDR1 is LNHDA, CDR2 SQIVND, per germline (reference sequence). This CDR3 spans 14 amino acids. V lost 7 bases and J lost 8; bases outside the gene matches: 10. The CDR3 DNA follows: TGTGCCAGTACCCTCCGACAGGGGGCGGGCGGCTACACCTTC. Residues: CASTLRQGAGGYTF.

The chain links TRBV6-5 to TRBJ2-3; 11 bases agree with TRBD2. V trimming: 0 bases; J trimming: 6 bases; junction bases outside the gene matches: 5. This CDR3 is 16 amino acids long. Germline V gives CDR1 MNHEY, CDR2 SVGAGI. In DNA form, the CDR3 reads TGTGCCAGCAGTTACTCGGTAGCGGGAGGGTCCGATACGCAGTATTTT. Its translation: CASSYSVAGGSDTQYF.

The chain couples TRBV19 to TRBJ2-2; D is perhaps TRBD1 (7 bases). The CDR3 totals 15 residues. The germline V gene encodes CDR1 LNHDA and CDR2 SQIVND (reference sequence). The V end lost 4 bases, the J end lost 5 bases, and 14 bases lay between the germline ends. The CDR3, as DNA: TGTGCCAGTAGTACCAAGGGGGCGGGGACCGGGGAGCTGTTTTTT. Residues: CASSTKGAGTGELFF.

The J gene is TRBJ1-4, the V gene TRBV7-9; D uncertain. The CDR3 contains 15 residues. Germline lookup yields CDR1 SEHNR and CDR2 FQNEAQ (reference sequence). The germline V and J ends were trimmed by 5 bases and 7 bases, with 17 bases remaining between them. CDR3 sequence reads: CASSRVGGIGEKLFF. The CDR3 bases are TGTGCCAGCAGCCGCGTTGGTGGGATCGGTGAAAAACTGTTTTTT.

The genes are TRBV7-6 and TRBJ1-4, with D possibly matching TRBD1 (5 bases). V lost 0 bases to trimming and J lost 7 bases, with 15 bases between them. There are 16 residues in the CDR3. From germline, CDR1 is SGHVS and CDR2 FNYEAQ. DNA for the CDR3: TGTGCCAGCAGCTTAGCGGGTTTGCGGGGCGGTGAAAAACTGTTTTTT. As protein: CASSLAGLRGGEKLFF.

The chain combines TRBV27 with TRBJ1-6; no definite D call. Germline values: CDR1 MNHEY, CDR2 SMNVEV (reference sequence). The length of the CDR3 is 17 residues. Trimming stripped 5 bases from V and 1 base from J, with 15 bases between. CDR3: CASSPLRGSSYNSPLHF. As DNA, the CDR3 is TGTGCCAGCAGTCCCCTCCGGGGATCGTCCTATAATTCACCCCTCCACTTT.

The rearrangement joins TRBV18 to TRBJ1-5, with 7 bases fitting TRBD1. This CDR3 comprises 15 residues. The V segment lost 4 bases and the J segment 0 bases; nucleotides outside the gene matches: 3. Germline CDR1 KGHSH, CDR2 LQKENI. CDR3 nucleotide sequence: TGTGCCAGCTCACTCACAGGGGATAGCAATCAGCCCCAGCATTTT. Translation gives CASSLTGDSNQPQHF.

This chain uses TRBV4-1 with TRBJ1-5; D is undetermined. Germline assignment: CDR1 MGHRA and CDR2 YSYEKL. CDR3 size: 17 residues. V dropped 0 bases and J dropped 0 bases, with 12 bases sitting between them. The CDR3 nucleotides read TGCGCCAGCAGCCAAGAAGGTCTGGCGCATAGCAATCAGCCCCAGCATTTT. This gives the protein CASSQEGLAHSNQPQHF.

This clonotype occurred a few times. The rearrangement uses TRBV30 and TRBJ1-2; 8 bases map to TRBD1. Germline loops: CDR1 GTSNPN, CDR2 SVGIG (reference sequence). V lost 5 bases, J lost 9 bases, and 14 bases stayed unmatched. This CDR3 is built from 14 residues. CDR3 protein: CAWEEGDRTRRYTF. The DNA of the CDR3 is TGTGCCTGGGAAGAGGGGGACAGGACAAGGCGCTACACCTTC.

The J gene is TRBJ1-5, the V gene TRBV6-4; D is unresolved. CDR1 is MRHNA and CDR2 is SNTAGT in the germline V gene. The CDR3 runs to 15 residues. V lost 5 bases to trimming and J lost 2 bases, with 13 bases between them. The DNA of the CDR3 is TGTGCCAGCAGTATGACTCCGGGAGGCAATCAGCCCCAGCATTTT. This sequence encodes CASSMTPGGNQPQHF.

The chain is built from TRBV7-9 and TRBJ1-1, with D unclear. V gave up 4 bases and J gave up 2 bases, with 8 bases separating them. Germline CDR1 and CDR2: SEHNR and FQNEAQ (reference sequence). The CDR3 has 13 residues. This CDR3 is CASSSTRNTEAFF. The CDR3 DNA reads TGTGCCAGCAGCTCAACACGAAACACTGAAGCTTTCTTT. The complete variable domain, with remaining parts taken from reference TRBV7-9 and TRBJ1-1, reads DTGVSQNPRHKITKRGQNVTFRCDPISEHNRLYWYRQTLGQGPEFLTYFQNEAQLEKSRLLSDRFSAERPKGSFSTLEIQRTEQGDSAMYLCASSSTRNTEAFFGQGTRLTVV.

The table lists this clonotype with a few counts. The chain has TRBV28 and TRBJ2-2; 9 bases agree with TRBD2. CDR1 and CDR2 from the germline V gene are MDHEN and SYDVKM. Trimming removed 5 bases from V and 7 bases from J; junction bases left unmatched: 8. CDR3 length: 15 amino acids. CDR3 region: CASSRGGATGGELFF. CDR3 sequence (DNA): TGTGCCAGCAGTCGCGGGGGGGCAACGGGCGGGGAGCTGTTTTTT. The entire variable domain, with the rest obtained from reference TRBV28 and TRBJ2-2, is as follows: DVKVTQSSRYLVKRTGEKVFLECVQDMDHENMFWYRQDPGLGLRLIYFSYDVKMKEKGDIPEGYSVSREKKERFSLILESASTNQTSMYLCASSRGGATGGELFFGEGSRLTVL.